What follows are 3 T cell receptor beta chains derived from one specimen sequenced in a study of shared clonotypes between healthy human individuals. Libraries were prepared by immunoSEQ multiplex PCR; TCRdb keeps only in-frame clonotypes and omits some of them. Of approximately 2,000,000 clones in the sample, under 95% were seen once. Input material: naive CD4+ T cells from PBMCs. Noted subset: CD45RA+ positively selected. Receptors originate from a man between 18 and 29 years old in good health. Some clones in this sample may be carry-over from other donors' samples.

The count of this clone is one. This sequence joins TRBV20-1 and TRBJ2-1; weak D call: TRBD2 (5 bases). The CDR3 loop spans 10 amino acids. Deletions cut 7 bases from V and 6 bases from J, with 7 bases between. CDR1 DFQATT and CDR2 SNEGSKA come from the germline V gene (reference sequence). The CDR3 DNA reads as TGCAGTGGGGAGTTCAATGAGCAGTTCTTC. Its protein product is CSGEFNEQFF.

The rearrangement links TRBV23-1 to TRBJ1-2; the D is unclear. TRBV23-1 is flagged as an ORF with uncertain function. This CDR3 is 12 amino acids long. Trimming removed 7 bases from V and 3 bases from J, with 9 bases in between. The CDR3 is CASTELDYGYTF. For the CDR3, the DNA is TGCGCCAGCACAGAGTTAGACTATGGCTACACCTTC.

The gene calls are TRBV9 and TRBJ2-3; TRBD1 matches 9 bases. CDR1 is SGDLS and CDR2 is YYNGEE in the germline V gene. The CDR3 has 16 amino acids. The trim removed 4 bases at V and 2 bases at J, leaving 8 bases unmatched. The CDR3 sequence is CASSIAGTGTTDTQYF. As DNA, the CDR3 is TGTGCCAGCAGCATCGCCGGGACAGGGACCACAGATACGCAGTATTTT.